Listed below are T cell receptor beta chains from one sample, sequenced in a study of blood T cells in healthy people across ages. In TCRdb, the 5' RACE reads were re-called with MiXCR into one record per CDR3 protein. The data show 790,000 or so distinct CDR3 sequences, with around half seen just once and 15% to 20% held by the top ten. The sequencing sample was made of blood. Receptor source: a man aged 80 or over in good health. The CDR3 runs from the conserved cysteine through the conserved F or W. Each record gives: clone size, D gene, V gene, J gene, CDR3 protein, CDR3 DNA. A D gene is named only where the DNA matches it firmly. Some rows mark clone size as missing; the rest say once, few, many or name a class of expanded clone.

.	TRBD2	TRBV29-1	TRBJ2-7	CSVEVGSGSDEQYF	TGCAGCGTTGAAGTTGGCAGCGGGAGTGACGAGCAGTACTTC
.	TRBD2	TRBV28	TRBJ2-1	CASTPGGAYNEQFF	TGTGCCAGCACCCCGGGAGGGGCCTACAATGAGCAGTTCTTC
many	.	TRBV5-1	TRBJ2-1	CASSFLGPQANEQFF	TGCGCCAGCAGTTTCCTAGGGCCCCAAGCCAATGAGCAGTTCTTC
.	TRBD2	TRBV28	TRBJ2-7	CASTRTSGTYEQYF	TGTGCCAGCACCCGGACTAGCGGCACCTACGAGCAGTACTTC
.	.	TRBV27	TRBJ1-2	CASSLSGERSSRYTF	TGTGCCAGCAGTTTATCGGGGGAACGGAGTAGTCGCTACACCTTC
many	.	TRBV7-2	TRBJ1-1	CASSLEWTTEAFF	TGTGCCAGCAGCTTAGAGTGGACCACGGAAGCTTTCTTT
many	TRBD1	TRBV5-1	TRBJ2-1	CASSLSQGAGSEQFF	TGCGCCAGCAGCTTGTCTCAGGGGGCGGGATCGGAGCAGTTCTTC
.	.	TRBV29-1	TRBJ2-7	CSVAAARWGNTYEQYF	TGCAGCGTTGCCGCGGCTCGGTGGGGAAATACCTACGAGCAGTACTTC
few	TRBD2	TRBV7-2	TRBJ2-5	CASSSSGGVWETQYF	TGTGCCAGCAGCTCTAGCGGGGGGGTCTGGGAGACCCAGTACTTC
few	.	TRBV24-1	TRBJ2-1	CATRRQDYNEQFF	TGTGCCACCAGAAGACAGGACTACAATGAGCAGTTCTTC
once	.	TRBV12-3/TRBV12-4	TRBJ2-3	CASSIGIADTQYF	TGTGCCAGCAGTATCGGGATCGCAGATACGCAGTATTTT
few	.	TRBV25-1	TRBJ2-2	CASSGHPLGTGELFF	TGTGCCAGCAGTGGACATCCTCTGGGAACCGGGGAGCTGTTTTTT
.	.	TRBV3-1	TRBJ2-6	CASTWSSGANVLTF	TGTGCCAGCACGTGGAGCTCTGGGGCCAACGTCCTGACTTTC
few	.	TRBV14	TRBJ1-1	CASSPSERVGHTEAFF	TGTGCCAGCAGCCCCTCGGAAAGGGTGGGCCACACTGAAGCTTTCTTT
few	.	TRBV12-3/TRBV12-4	TRBJ2-5	CASSPHLKNQETQYF	TGTGCCAGCAGTCCTCACCTAAAGAACCAAGAGACCCAGTACTTC
.	TRBD1	TRBV6-5	TRBJ2-7	CASRTTGANYEQYF	TGTGCCAGCAGAACCACAGGGGCGAACTACGAGCAGTACTTC
.	.	TRBV2	TRBJ2-7	CASSGGVAESSYEQYF	TGTGCCAGCAGTGGAGGGGTAGCTGAAAGCTCCTACGAGCAGTACTTC
few	.	TRBV27	TRBJ2-2	CASSLSRGVSGTGELFF	TGTGCCAGCAGTTTATCAAGGGGAGTTAGCGGCACCGGGGAGCTGTTTTTT
few	.	TRBV12-3/TRBV12-4	TRBJ1-2	CASSPKTARGLYGYTF	TGTGCCAGCAGTCCTAAGACGGCCAGGGGCCTTTATGGCTACACCTTC
few	.	TRBV5-1	TRBJ2-1	CASSFDSSALDEQFF	TGCGCCAGCAGCTTCGACAGTTCCGCGCTCGATGAGCAGTTCTTC
.	.	TRBV11-3	TRBJ1-4	CASSFSGPNEKLFF	TGTGCCAGCAGCTTTTCTGGGCCTAATGAAAAACTGTTTTTT
.	.	TRBV3-1	TRBJ2-3	CASSGGNTDTQYF	TGTGCCAGCAGTGGCGGGAACACAGATACGCAGTATTTT
.	TRBD2	TRBV12-3/TRBV12-4	TRBJ2-7	CASSSTSGTGHEQYF	TGTGCCAGCAGTTCCACTAGCGGGACTGGGCACGAGCAGTACTTC
.	TRBD1	TRBV28	TRBJ2-4	CASSFIGGPTYGQYF	TGTGCCAGCAGTTTTATAGGGGGCCCCACCTACGGGCAGTACTTC
many	TRBD2	TRBV7-9	TRBJ2-5	CASSRGTSEETQYF	TGTGCCAGCAGCCGGGGGACTAGCGAAGAGACCCAGTACTTC
few	.	TRBV7-6	TRBJ2-2	CASSFGKQELFF	TGTGCCAGCAGCTTCGGGAAGCAGGAGCTGTTTTTT
.	.	TRBV20-1	TRBJ2-3	CSARDETTRRGGSRLTDTQYF	TGCAGTGCTAGAGATGAAACGACTAGGAGGGGGGGATCTAGACTCACAGATACGCAGTATTTT
few	.	TRBV7-3	TRBJ2-3	CASSDGRSDTQYF	TGTGCCAGCAGCGATGGACGATCAGATACGCAGTATTTT
.	.	TRBV19	TRBJ2-1	CASSRPTGTLNEQFF	TGTGCCAGTAGTAGACCCACCGGGACCCTCAATGAGCAGTTCTTC
.	TRBD1	TRBV27	TRBJ1-2	CASRTGTGGKYTF	TGTGCCAGCAGGACCGGGACAGGGGGCAAATACACCTTC
few	.	TRBV7-3	TRBJ1-1	CASKVQLNTEAFF	TGTGCCAGCAAGGTACAGTTGAACACTGAAGCTTTCTTT
.	.	TRBV4-2	TRBJ2-7	CASSPGSAVSNHEQYF	TGTGCCAGCAGCCCGGGCTCCGCGGTCAGCAACCATGAGCAGTACTTC